The present entry profiles one T cell receptor beta chain with its context. This sample is drawn from a study of radiotherapy plus CTLA-4 blockade in lung cancer. Some clones are missing from TCRdb's copy, which holds only in-frame ones; the method was immunoSEQ multiplex PCR. The sample records about 51,000 clones, roughly three quarters being singletons. Trimming removed 0 bases from V and 1 base from J, with 13 bases in between. This CDR3 has 16 residues. CDR1 and CDR2 from the germline V gene are SGDLS and YYNGEE. Focal radiation plus CTLA-4 blockade with ipilimumab was administered to patients who had chemo-refractory metastatic non-small-cell lung cancer.

The clonotype originates from a human donor with non-small cell lung cancer who had a complete response to radiotherapy plus ipilimumab. Source: peripheral blood, taken from a patient treated with radiotherapy plus ipilimumab. V gene TRBV9 combines with J gene TRBJ2-5; D might be TRBD2 (6 bases). DNA of the CDR3: TGTGCCAGCAGCGTAGGAATAGCGGATATCCAAGAGACCCAGTACTTC. This encodes CASSVGIADIQETQYF.